The sequence of this TCR beta chain was determined in a study of blood T cells in healthy people across ages. Through a sample-barcoded 5' primer and a J-beta primer mix, a second PCR was run for about 6 to 11 cycles. TCRdb processed the 5' RACE reads anew with MiXCR; each CDR3 protein has one entry. The profile shows 800,000 or so distinct CDR3 sequences, more than 20% of them singletons. Those donating, healthy Caucasian individuals from Russia, were aged about 6 to 100. Approximately 9 milliliters of peripheral blood were drawn from each donor into EDTA-treated tubes. This clonotype turned up a few times. This CDR3 contains 15 residues. Germline CDR1 and CDR2: SGHDN and FVKESK. In addition, the sample was reused for a study of T cells of mothers and their children. This second report adds: The study sampled a few healthy Caucasian mothers and their six children.

J is TRBJ2-5 and V is TRBV14; possibly TRBD1 for D (6 bases). The closer fit of TRBJ2-7 to the DNA end suggests the J call may be wrong. Sequencing input: blood. This clonotype was sampled from a boy between 5 and 17 years old in good health. CDR3 coding DNA: TGTGCCAGCGGCCTTCCAGGACAGATATACTACGAGCAGTACTTC. Its protein is CASGLPGQIYYEQYF.